This T cell receptor beta chain was sequenced in a study of shared clonotypes between healthy human individuals. On the study more broadly: A donor's plate count was three for CD4 naive and three for CD4 memory; CD8 naive had two and CD8 memory one. Notes on the study in general: Memory subsets generally showed lower estimated richness than naive subsets. In a handful of donors, around 5.5% of naive CD4 clonotypes appeared in common.

Remarks on this clone: The antigen is unknown.

Naive CD8 isolation took CD45RO-negative cells positively selected for CCR7 and excluded terminally differentiated effector memory CD45RA+ cells. Clones were sequenced by immunoSEQ multiplex PCR, and TCRdb holds only the in-frame ones, with some missing. The data contain approximately 2,200,000 clones, approximately 94% of them singletons. Looked up from germline, CDR1 is SGHTA and CDR2 is FQGTGA. The CDR3 runs 14 residues. Trimming removed 1 base at V and 5 bases at J, with 10 bases between. This TCR was recovered from a man younger than 35 in good health. Some clones in this sample may be carry-over from other donors' samples. Source material: naive CD8+ T cells from PBMCs. The V gene is TRBV7-3, the J gene TRBJ2-3, with no clear D. CDR3: CASSLNGLGDTQYF. The CDR3 nucleotides are TGTGCCAGCAGCTTAAACGGCCTAGGAGATACGCAGTATTTT. Full variable domain (remainder filled in from reference TRBV7-3 and TRBJ2-3): GAGVSQTPSNKVTEKGKYVELRCDPISGHTALYWYRQSLGQGPEFLIYFQGTGAADDSGLPNDRFFAVRPEGSVSTLKIQRTERGDSAVYLCASSLNGLGDTQYFGPGTRLTVL.